The 2 T cell receptor beta chains presented below share a single source sample, sequenced in a study of regulatory T cells in long-lasting Graves disease (dated by TCRdb to the early 2020s). Libraries were built with multiplex PCR. Sequenced on an Illumina HiSeq 4000. iRepertoire HTBI primers and Arm-PCR amplification of CDR3 regions were used to construct TCR beta libraries. TCRdb took the public reads, trimmed them with fastp at Q25, ran MiXCR for clone calling and kept in-frame beta chains. Each entry is one CDR3 protein sequence, shown with its most common DNA and genes. This sample holds over 650,000 distinct CDR3 sequences; 25% to 30% were observed only once. The ten largest make up 42% of the sample. The time point label here, explained by the study, means: persistent/refractory GD, antithyroid drugs over 5 years with positive TRAb. For both TCR sequencing and RNA sequencing, RNA was extracted from PBMCs in TRIzol.

Here the sequenced sample was peripheral blood mononuclear cells (PBMCs), taken when the disease was refractory, from a patient treated with antithyroid drugs. These receptors all come from a female donor with Graves disease.

The V call is TRBV20-1, the J call TRBJ2-7; unclear D gene. Deletions cut 0 bases from V and 7 bases from J, with 16 bases between. The CDR3 sequence is 14 residues long. The germline V gene has CDR1 DFQATT and CDR2 SNEGSKA (reference sequence). The DNA of the CDR3 is TGCAGTGCTAGAGAACGGGCCGCACCTAAGGAGCAGTACTTC. Encoded protein: CSARERAAPKEQYF.

The gene calls are TRBV7-3 and TRBJ1-6; D is unclear. Between the trimmed V and J ends, which lost 2 bases and 9 bases, there was a span of 14 bases. Looked up from germline, CDR1 is SGHTA and CDR2 is FQGTGA. The CDR3 totals 15 residues. The chain's CDR3 is CASSLGLDLGSPLHF. CDR3 coding DNA: TGTGCCAGCAGCTTAGGCCTAGATTTGGGTTCACCCCTCCACTTT. The whole variable domain, remainder taken from reference TRBV7-3 and TRBJ1-6, is GAGVSQTPSNKVTEKGKYVELRCDPISGHTALYWYRQSLGQGPEFLIYFQGTGAADDSGLPNDRFFAVRPEGSVSTLKIQRTERGDSAVYLCASSLGLDLGSPLHFGNGTRLTVT.